The 28 T cell receptor beta chains presented below share a single source sample, sequenced in a study of regulatory T cells in long-lasting Graves disease. CDR3 regions were amplified by Arm-PCR using iRepertoire HTBI primers to build TCR beta libraries. MiXCR, run by TCRdb on the multiplex PCR reads, gives a single entry per CDR3 protein. This table holds a few hundred thousand distinct CDR3 sequences, more than 15% found once. The time point here: newly diagnosed GD, antithyroid drugs for less than 3 months. RNA isolated from PBMCs was used to make the TCR library. These data also featured in a second study, about T cells in Graves' hyperthyroidism and ophthalmopathy.

Sequences were derived from peripheral blood mononuclear cells (PBMCs), sampled at new diagnosis, from a patient treated with antithyroid drugs. The source of these receptors is a woman aged 25-40 years with Graves disease.

This clonotype has at least ten counts. The rearrangement uses TRBV12-3 or TRBV12-4 and TRBJ2-7; D assignment may be TRBD1 or TRBD2 (5 bases each). The germline V and J ends were trimmed by 3 bases and 6 bases, with 12 bases remaining between them. The CDR3 is 13 amino acids. Here the CDR3 reads CASSLRGRGEQYF. Here the CDR3 DNA reads TGTGCCAGCAGTTTGAGGGGAAGGGGCGAGCAGTACTTC.

This clonotype was seen a handful of times. CDR3 sequence reads: CSASRAGTYEQYF. The CDR3 DNA is TGCAGTGCTAGCCGGGCAGGAACCTACGAGCAGTACTTC. The V call is TRBV20-1, the J call TRBJ2-7; D gene uncertain. The V gene's germline CDR1 is DFQATT and CDR2 SNEGSKA (reference sequence). The V gene lost 3 bases and the J gene lost 2 bases, with 11 bases spanning the gap. This CDR3 is 13 amino acids long.

With respect to this clonotype: This sequence may be a read error, since a much larger clone differs from it by one base. This chain connects TRBV27 to TRBJ2-7, with D unclear. The length of the CDR3 is 12 residues. Trimming removed 3 bases from V and 5 bases from J, with 8 bases in between. The germline V gene has CDR1 MNHEY and CDR2 SMNVEV (reference sequence). The CDR3 loop is CASSLGVNEQYF. CDR3 DNA: TGTGCCAGCAGTTTGGGTGTTAACGAGCAGTACTTC.

This clonotype appeared a single time. A far larger clone is only one base removed, so a read error is likely. The V call is TRBV5-1, the J call TRBJ2-4; TRBD1 is a possible D gene (6 bases). TRBJ1-2 matches the DNA end more closely, so the J call is doubtful. Germline values: CDR1 SGHRS, CDR2 YFSETQ. The CDR3 runs to 13 residues. The DNA for the CDR3 is TGCGCCAGCAGCGTGACAGGCGTTGGTGGCTACACCTTC. This encodes CASSVTGVGGYTF.

Ten or more counts support this clonotype. J is TRBJ2-5 and V is TRBV6-1; D possibly matches TRBD1 or TRBD2 (6 bases each). The V gene's germline CDR1 is MNHNS and CDR2 SASEGT. The CDR3 runs 15 residues. Deletions cut 7 bases from V and 1 base from J, with 16 bases between. The CDR3 region is CASKESGAPQETQYF. CDR3 DNA sequence: TGTGCCAGCAAGGAGTCGGGGGCCCCCCAAGAGACCCAGTACTTC.

In its sample, this clonotype was seen many times. The gene calls are TRBV11-2 and TRBJ2-6; D perhaps matches TRBD1 (5 bases). V was shortened by 0 bases and J by 1 base, with 16 bases between the two germline ends. The CDR3 consists of 19 residues. The V gene's germline CDR1 is SGHAT and CDR2 FQNNGV. CDR3 sequence (DNA): TGTGCCAGCAGCTTAGATGTCAGGGCCGGAACTTCTGGGGCCAACGTCCTGACTTTC. Encoded protein: CASSLDVRAGTSGANVLTF. The whole variable domain, remainder taken from reference TRBV11-2 and TRBJ2-6, is EAGVAQSPRYKIIEKRQSVAFWCNPISGHATLYWYQQILGQGPKLLIQFQNNGVVDDSQLPKDRFSAERLKGVDSTLKIQPAKLEDSAVYLCASSLDVRAGTSGANVLTFGAGSRLTVL.

This clonotype has a count of ten or more. The chain is built from TRBV7-6 and TRBJ1-1; 7 nucleotides align to TRBD1. Trimming cost V 4 bases and J 0 bases; bases outside gene matches: 11. CDR1 and CDR2 (germline): SGHVS, FNYEAQ. This CDR3 is 17 amino acids long. Here the CDR3 reads CASSSQTGWSLNTEAFF. For the CDR3, the DNA is TGTGCCAGCAGCTCGCAGACAGGGTGGAGTTTGAACACTGAAGCTTTCTTT. Supplemented by reference TRBV7-6 and TRBJ1-1, the full variable domain reads GAGVSQSPRYKVTKRGQDVALRCDPISGHVSLYWYRQALGQGPEFLTYFNYEAQQDKSGLPNDRFSAERPEGSISTLTIQRTEQRDSAMYRCASSSQTGWSLNTEAFFGQGTRLTVV.

There are many counts of this clonotype. V is TRBV12-3 or TRBV12-4 and J is TRBJ2-2; D remains unclear. Trimming removed 10 bases from V and 4 bases from J, with 10 bases in between. The CDR3 has 12 amino acids. The CDR3 loop reads CATSRGTGELFF. CDR3 sequence (DNA): TGTGCCACTTCCAGAGGCACCGGGGAGCTGTTTTTT.

In its sample, this clonotype was seen many times. The chain couples TRBV13 to TRBJ2-1, with 7 positions matching TRBD1. Germline V gene lookup returns CDR1 PRHDT and CDR2 FYEKMQ (reference sequence). This CDR3 has 15 residues. The junction had 7 bases not matched to a gene; V was cut back by 4 bases and J by 4 bases. The DNA of the CDR3 is TGTGCCAGCAGCTCCAGGACAGGTTATTACAATGAGCAGTTCTTC. Translating it yields CASSSRTGYYNEQFF.

This clonotype showed up many times. The rearrangement uses TRBV20-1 and TRBJ1-1; D is undetermined. Germline CDR1 reads DFQATT; CDR2 reads SNEGSKA (reference sequence). The V end lost 0 bases, the J end lost 0 bases, and 5 bases lay between the germline ends. This CDR3 contains 13 residues. The DNA for the CDR3 is TGCAGTGCTAGAGAGGTACTGAACACTGAAGCTTTCTTT. Translating gives CSAREVLNTEAFF.

The sample holds many counts of this clonotype. This chain joins TRBV7-2 and TRBJ1-1; unclear D gene. The CDR3 has 15 amino acids. CDR1 is SGHTA and CDR2 is FQGNSA in the germline V gene. Trimming took 2 bases from V and 8 from J, leaving 18 bases between them. In nucleotides, the CDR3 is TGTGCCAGCAGCTTAAACGGGATAAGAACCCGGGAAGCTTTCTTT. This translates into CASSLNGIRTREAFF.

J is TRBJ2-7 and V is TRBV28, with D unclear. This CDR3 has 13 amino acids. Germline V CDR1 and CDR2: MDHEN, SYDVKM. V was cut by 2 bases and J by 2 bases, with 7 bases left in between. The CDR3 loop is CASSLMATYEQYF. DNA for the CDR3: TGTGCCAGCAGTTTAATGGCAACCTACGAGCAGTACTTC.

In the case of this clonotype: A far larger clone is off by one base, so a read error is likely. The rearrangement links TRBV7-3 to TRBJ2-7; D is perhaps TRBD2 (7 bases). V lost 2 bases and J 7 bases, leaving 9 bases between the germline ends. The CDR3 has 12 residues. Germline values: CDR1 SGHTA, CDR2 FQGTGA. CDR3 loop: CASSLRGAEQYF. The CDR3 region has the DNA TGTGCCAGCAGCTTACGGGGGGCTGAGCAGTACTTC.

This clonotype was counted at least ten times. The chain carries TRBV5-1 and TRBJ2-3; TRBD2 matches at 10 bases. CDR3 length: 15 residues. Germline V gene sequence: CDR1 SGHRS, CDR2 YFSETQ. The junction had 3 bases not matched to a gene; V was cut back by 1 base and J by 4 bases. CDR3 in DNA: TGCGCCAGCAGCTTGACTAGCGGGGAGGCAGATACGCAGTATTTT. As protein: CASSLTSGEADTQYF.

There are many counts of this clonotype. V usage is TRBV20-1 and J usage is TRBJ1-5; possible D gene TRBD1, 6 bases. Germline V gene lookup returns CDR1 DFQATT and CDR2 SNEGSKA (reference sequence). V was pared by 3 bases and J by 1 base, with 13 bases between. The CDR3 is made up of 15 amino acids. CDR3 protein: CSASSGTLSNQPQHF. CDR3 in DNA: TGCAGTGCTAGCTCCGGGACATTGAGCAATCAGCCCCAGCATTTT.

This clonotype was seen repeatedly, ten times or more. The chain has TRBV18 and TRBJ2-1; D is perhaps TRBD1 (5 bases). V lost 3 bases and J 6 bases, leaving 12 bases between the germline ends. The CDR3 is 14 residues long. Per the germline V gene, CDR1 is KGHSH and CDR2 is LQKENI. The CDR3 region has the DNA TGTGCCAGCTCACCTGATACAGGTTCCAATGAGCAGTTCTTC. It specifies CASSPDTGSNEQFF.

The sample holds many counts of this clonotype. The chain links TRBV29-1 to TRBJ2-1; D possibly corresponds to TRBD2 (6 bases). Trimming left V 7 bases short and J 2 bases short, with 18 bases between. From germline, CDR1 is SQVTM and CDR2 ANQGSEA. The CDR3 spans 15 residues. CDR3 bases: TGCAGCGCCCCCGGGGGAGAACTTACCTACAATGAGCAGTTCTTC. Its translation: CSAPGGELTYNEQFF.

In its sample, this clonotype was seen many times. V gene TRBV6-2 or TRBV6-3 combines with J gene TRBJ1-1, with 10 nucleotides matching TRBD1. With 5 bases clipped from V and 4 bases from J, the junction kept 13 bases outside the gene matches. Germline V gives CDR1 MNHEY, CDR2 SVGEGT. The CDR3 runs 17 residues. The CDR3, as DNA: TGTGCCAGCAGTGCTGACAGCCGCCGGGACAGGGGCACTGAAGCTTTCTTT. Translating gives CASSADSRRDRGTEAFF.

V usage is TRBV11-2 and J usage is TRBJ2-1, with 16 bases aligning to TRBD2. Germline V CDR1 and CDR2: SGHAT, FQNNGV. The CDR3 has 17 residues. Germline trimming cut 1 base from V and 4 bases from J; bases unmatched to any gene: 1. The CDR3 bases are TGTGCCAGCAGCTTAGCGGGACTAGCGGGGGGGTACAATGAGCAGTTCTTC. The encoded protein is CASSLAGLAGGYNEQFF.

This clonotype was recorded a few times. The chain combines TRBV29-1 with TRBJ1-2; D not certain. From germline, CDR1 is SQVTM and CDR2 ANQGSEA. V was cut by 7 bases and J by 4 bases, with 7 bases left in between. The CDR3 totals 10 residues. The CDR3 sequence: CSAGSYGYTF. CDR3 DNA sequence: TGCAGCGCGGGGTCCTATGGCTACACCTTC.

In its sample, this clonotype was seen many times. This chain connects TRBV5-4 to TRBJ2-7; perhaps D is TRBD1 or TRBD2 (6 bases each). CDR1 is SGHNT and CDR2 is YYREEE in the germline V gene (reference sequence). The CDR3 consists of 13 residues. V shed 4 bases and J shed 3 bases, with 11 bases lying between them. The chain's CDR3 is CASSPRGVYEQYF. CDR3 bases: TGTGCCAGCAGCCCAAGGGGGGTCTACGAGCAGTACTTC.

Comment on this clonotype: A single base is all that separates this from a far larger clone, so a read error is likely. CDR3 sequence reads: CASSSPGQGFNEQYF. The CDR3, as DNA: TGTGCCAGCAGCTCACCGGGACAGGGGTTCAATGAGCAGTACTTC. This chain joins TRBV11-3 and TRBJ2-7, with 10 bases matching TRBD1. V shed 4 bases and J 7 bases; nucleotides not matched to a gene: 10. Germline loops: CDR1 SGHNT, CDR2 YENEEA. The CDR3 is made up of 15 amino acids. Complete variable domain (other parts from reference TRBV11-3 and TRBJ2-7): EAGVVQSPRYKIIEKKQPVAFWCNPISGHNTLYWYLQNLGQGPELLIRYENEEAVDDSQLPKDRFSAERLKGVDSTLKIQPAELGDSAVYLCASSSPGQGFNEQYFGPGTRLTVT.

Concerning this clonotype itself: With a far larger clone one base away, a read error is the likely cause. The chain recombines TRBV12-5 with TRBJ2-5; a possible D gene is TRBD1 (7 bases). Germline V CDR1 and CDR2: LGHNT, FRNRAP. The CDR3 length is 17 residues. The V end lost 7 bases, the J end lost 11 bases, and 32 bases lay between the germline ends. The DNA for the CDR3 is TGTGCTAGTGACAACCGCAGGGGGGAAAGCTCCTACAATGAGCAGTACTTC. Protein: CASDNRRGESSYNEQYF. The full variable domain, completed using reference TRBV12-5 and TRBJ2-5, is DARVTQTPRHKVTEMGQEVTMRCQPILGHNTVFWYRQTMMQGLELLAYFRNRAPLDDSGMPKDRFSAEMPDATLATLKIQPSEPRDSAVYFCASDNRRGESSYNEQYFGPGTRLLVL.

The chain is built from TRBV5-4 and TRBJ2-7; 11 bases match TRBD1. J gave up 3 bases and V 4 bases, and 6 bases lay outside the gene matches. Germline CDR1 and CDR2: SGHNT and YYREEE (reference sequence). The CDR3 sequence is 15 residues long. The CDR3 region is CASSRDRGDFYEQYF. The CDR3 coding sequence is TGTGCCAGCAGCCGGGACAGGGGGGACTTCTACGAGCAGTACTTC.

This clonotype was counted ten times or more. The chain employs TRBV6-1 and TRBJ1-2; D gene ambiguous. The length of the CDR3 is 17 residues. V lost 6 bases and J 0 bases, leaving 20 bases between the germline ends. Looked up from germline, CDR1 is MNHNS and CDR2 is SASEGT. The CDR3 DNA is TGTGCCAGCAGCGGAGTATCTCGGGCTGAAGCTAACTATGGCTACACCTTC. Its protein is CASSGVSRAEANYGYTF.

Many counts were recorded for this clonotype. The chain carries TRBV9 and TRBJ1-5; TRBD1 aligns across 8 bases. The germline V gene encodes CDR1 SGDLS and CDR2 YYNGEE. V lost 3 bases, J lost 7 bases, and 9 bases stayed unmatched. This CDR3 is 15 amino acids long. The CDR3 protein is CASSETGTGGQPQHF. DNA of the CDR3: TGTGCCAGCAGCGAAACCGGGACAGGTGGACAGCCCCAGCATTTT.

This clonotype was found many times. The gene calls are TRBV6-5 and TRBJ1-1; tentatively, D is TRBD1 (5 bases). Trimming pared 1 base from V and 8 bases from J, leaving 11 bases between. Germline-derived CDR1 and CDR2 are MNHEY and SVGAGI. The CDR3 consists of 13 residues. The chain's CDR3 is CASSYWSRDEAFF. The CDR3 DNA reads as TGTGCCAGCAGTTACTGGTCCAGGGACGAAGCTTTCTTT.

This clonotype was observed at least ten times. V gene TRBV7-2 combines with J gene TRBJ2-7, with TRBD1 identical over 9 bases. The V and J ends lost 5 bases and 4 bases, in that order; junction bases with no gene match: 9. CDR3 length: 15 amino acids. Germline values: CDR1 SGHTA, CDR2 FQGNSA. CDR3 amino acids: CASSIGTGSGYEQYF. CDR3 sequence (DNA): TGTGCCAGCAGCATCGGGACAGGGAGCGGATACGAGCAGTACTTC.